This TCR beta chain was sequenced in a study of blood T cell repertoires in COVID-19. Study at large: Researchers got acute and convalescent COVID-19 samples from the United States, Italy and Spain. PBMCs, B-cell-depleted T cells, or T cells provided the cDNA or gDNA that made up the material.

Under the authors' procedure: It was from reference gene primer amplification that nucleated cell counts were estimated. Data came from immunoSEQ multiplex PCR; TCRdb stores just in-frame clones and leaves some out. From that table come the V and J calls and clone size; the DNA was used to work out D and trimming. The sample lists approximately 140,000 clones; about four fifths were seen once. Germline V lookup: CDR1 SGHDT, CDR2 YYEEEE. The CDR3 loop spans 15 amino acids. Trimming took off 4 bases at V and 1 base at J, with 13 bases between the two ends. The sample was peripheral blood. This clonotype was obtained from a man aged 35 to 55 with active or convalescent COVID-19. This chain joins TRBV5-6 and TRBJ2-3, with unresolved D. Here the CDR3 reads CASSPSLTRTDTQYF. CDR3 DNA: TGTGCCAGCAGCCCGTCCTTAACTCGCACAGATACGCAGTATTTT.